This T cell receptor (beta chain) originates from a study of blood T cell repertoires in COVID-19. Study context: Researchers got acute and convalescent COVID-19 samples from the United States, Italy and Spain. Sample material is recorded as cDNA or gDNA derived from T cells, B-cell-depleted T cells, or PBMCs.

Per the original data handling: Counts of nucleated cells, estimated from reference gene primer amplification, were obtained. Sequencing used immunoSEQ multiplex PCR; TCRdb keeps in-frame clones, though not all of them. V, J and clone size are those of that table, while D and trimming were read from the DNA. The data show some 270,000 clones, roughly 86% seen once. Seattle enrolled patients during active infection and tracked them longitudinally. The CDR3 is made up of 15 amino acids. Germline CDR1 SGHRS, CDR2 YFSETQ. Trimming cost V 4 bases and J 2 bases; bases outside gene matches: 6. V is TRBV5-1 and J is TRBJ2-3; 8 bases line up with TRBD2. Specimen: peripheral blood. The TCR sequence derives from a woman of 80 years or more with COVID-19, enrolled during active disease. The CDR3 coding sequence is TGCGCCAGCAGCCGAAGCGGGGGATTCACAGATACGCAGTATTTT. It specifies CASSRSGGFTDTQYF.